This TCR beta chain was retrieved from a study of memory B cells and T cells in multiple sclerosis. The CDR3 contains 15 residues. J gave up 2 bases and V 2 bases, and 3 bases lay outside the gene matches. The germline V gene has CDR1 MNHNY and CDR2 SVGAGI (reference sequence). Stimulus-free culture yielded autoproliferating CFSE-dim and non-proliferating CFSE-high T cells, each sequenced separately. Pooled replicate wells came from 5x10^7 CFSE-labeled PBMCs cultured around seven days without stimulus. Profiled with immunoSEQ multiplex PCR; TCRdb holds only in-frame clones, not every one. The profile shows approximately 32,000 clones, more than 70% of them singletons. Remarks on this clone: Its matching antigen is unknown.

The gene calls are TRBV6-6 and TRBJ2-7, with 10 bases that match TRBD1. The TCR comes from a human donor with multiple sclerosis. Sequencing was carried out using PBMCs from blood kept in culture. CDR3 DNA: TGTGCCAGCAGTTACCGGGGACAGGGGACCTACGAGCAGTACTTC. Amino acids: CASSYRGQGTYEQYF.